This TCR beta chain was found in a study of T cells in Graves' hyperthyroidism and ophthalmopathy (dated by TCRdb to 2018 to 2020). Concerning the study at large: Peripheral blood was collected at initial diagnosis, before any treatment. To identify TCR V-J signatures that set the groups apart, the researchers used a discovery cohort of about a hundred patients, made up of 43 with Graves' ophthalmopathy and 57 with stable Graves' hyperthyroidism. In addition, the study compared T-cell repertoires in thyroid tissue and in blood from five or six Graves' hyperthyroidism patients. After blood sampling, hyperthyroidism patients were treated with methimazole at a starting dose of 30 mg daily, and ophthalmopathy patients were treated with high-dose intravenous methylprednisolone. For training and testing, the 100 or so patients in the discovery cohort were randomly divided in a 7:3 ratio. An independent validation cohort of around 19 hyperthyroidism patients and 17 patients who later progressed to ophthalmopathy tested prospective prediction of ophthalmopathy. According to the paper, TCR Vbeta CDR3 sequencing was carried out on approximately 140 peripheral blood samples, which came from 40 to 45 ophthalmopathy, 75 or so hyperthyroidism and roughly 17 progressor patients. General findings and caveats noted by the study authors: During validation, the model predicted progression to ophthalmopathy a median of approximately six months ahead of onset, with around 71% sensitivity and more than 72% specificity. In cross-validation, a model built on a 13 V-J signature told ophthalmopathy apart from stable hyperthyroidism with 85% to 90% sensitivity and roughly 82% specificity, and in testing the same model reached 80%/75%. Blood samples also contained most of the expanded thyroid clonotypes (frequency above 0.001), which suggests that blood repertoires may reflect thyroid immune responses. No statistical method was used to set the sample size in advance, and investigators knew the group allocation.

Amplification of TCR beta CDR3 regions was carried out from RNA transcripts. For the first round of RT-PCR on the TCR CDR3, the HTBI primer set was used together with the Qiagen OneStep RT-PCR kit. Libraries were constructed in a second round of multiplex PCR, after which size selection and purification were carried out. Sequencing of the libraries was done on an Illumina HiSeq2000 using paired-end 100 bp reads. As for the authors' bioinformatics: Raw data were processed with SOAPnuke, discarding reads with adapters, uncalled bases, mean Phred below 15, or no exact constant-primer or identifier match. COPE v1.2.5 was used to merge the high-quality paired reads, and each unique nucleotide sequence was defined as a clonotype. Clonotypes were aligned to IMGT TRBV, TRBD and TRBJ reference segments using MiTCR v1.1. The analysis was restricted to V-J combinations with a frequency above 0.0001, which together covered about 99% of the repertoires. A TCS score was defined as the ratio of F50 (clonal expansion) to E x V (chaos), with BLOSUM62-based TCRdist applied between CDR3 peptides within each V-J. Welch's t-statistics and random forest reduced fewer than 550 V-J features to under 15, which were used in a naive Bayes classifier (R e1071). TCRdb trimmed the raw reads at Q25, called clones with MiXCR and kept productive beta chains. Rows are combined by CDR3 protein, so each entry shows the most common genes and DNA. In this record, the V and J calls reflect TCRdb's handling and not the investigators' own analysis. This sample has fewer than 450,000 distinct CDR3 sequences in its table, and about a sixth of those were observed once. The ten largest clones take up approximately 33% of the sample.

Hyperthyroidism patients were newly diagnosed, had a disease duration of under 2 months, and were aged 18 to 65 years. Patients with uncontrolled infections, other autoimmune diseases, pregnancy or lactation were excluded. Diagnoses relied on clinical symptoms, serum thyroxine and TRAb, thyroid ultrasound and orbital computed tomography. For progressor patients, blood was drawn at the first diagnosis of hyperthyroidism, before any ophthalmopathy symptoms had appeared. PBMCs were isolated from about 9.2 ml of fresh peripheral blood by Ficoll-Paque density gradient centrifugation. Progressor patients were first diagnosed with Graves' hyperthyroidism and then developed ophthalmopathy during follow-up. Total RNA was extracted with Trizol reagent, and quality was checked on an Agilent 2100 Bioanalyzer. This clonotype showed up many times. No cognate antigen has been identified for it. No base quality information exists; no much larger clone differs at one position.

Including cysteine and phenylalanine, the CDR3 has 11 amino acids. Only the CDR3 part of the read is kept: 33 bases, read in frame from the first base. The germline ends are 9 bases apart after V is trimmed by 7 bases and J by 3 bases. CDR1 and CDR2, looked up from the germline V gene, are SQVTM and ANQGSEA. This receptor was taken from a woman under 40 with Graves' hyperthyroidism that later progressed to Graves' ophthalmopathy. Sequenced sample: blood. Recombination linked TRBV29-1 to TRBJ1-1, with no D gene named confidently. The CDR3 sequence is CSDRGYTEAFF. The nucleotides are TGCAGCGACCGAGGGTACACTGAAGCTTTCTTT.